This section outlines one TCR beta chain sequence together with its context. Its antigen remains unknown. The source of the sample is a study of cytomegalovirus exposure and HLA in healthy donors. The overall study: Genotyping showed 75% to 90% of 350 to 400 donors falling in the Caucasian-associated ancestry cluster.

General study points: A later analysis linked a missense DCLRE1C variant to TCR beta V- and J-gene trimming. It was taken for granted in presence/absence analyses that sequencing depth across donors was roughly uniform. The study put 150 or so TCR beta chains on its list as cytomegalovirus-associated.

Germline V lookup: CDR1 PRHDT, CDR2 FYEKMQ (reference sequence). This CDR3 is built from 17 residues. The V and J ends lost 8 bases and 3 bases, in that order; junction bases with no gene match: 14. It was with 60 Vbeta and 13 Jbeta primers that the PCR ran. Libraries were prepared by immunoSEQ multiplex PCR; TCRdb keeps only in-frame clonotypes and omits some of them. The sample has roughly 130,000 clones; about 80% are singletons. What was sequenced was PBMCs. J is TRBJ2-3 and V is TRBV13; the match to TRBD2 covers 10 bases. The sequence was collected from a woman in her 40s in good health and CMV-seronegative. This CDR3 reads CASGDSDLAGDTDTQYF. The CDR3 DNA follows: TGTGCCAGCGGGGACTCTGACCTAGCGGGAGATACAGATACGCAGTATTTT. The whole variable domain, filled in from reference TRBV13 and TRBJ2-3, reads AAGVIQSPRHLIKEKRETATLKCYPIPRHDTVYWYQQGPGQDPQFLISFYEKMQSDKGSIPDRFSAQQFSDYHSELNMSSLELGDSALYFCASGDSDLAGDTDTQYFGPGTRLTVL.